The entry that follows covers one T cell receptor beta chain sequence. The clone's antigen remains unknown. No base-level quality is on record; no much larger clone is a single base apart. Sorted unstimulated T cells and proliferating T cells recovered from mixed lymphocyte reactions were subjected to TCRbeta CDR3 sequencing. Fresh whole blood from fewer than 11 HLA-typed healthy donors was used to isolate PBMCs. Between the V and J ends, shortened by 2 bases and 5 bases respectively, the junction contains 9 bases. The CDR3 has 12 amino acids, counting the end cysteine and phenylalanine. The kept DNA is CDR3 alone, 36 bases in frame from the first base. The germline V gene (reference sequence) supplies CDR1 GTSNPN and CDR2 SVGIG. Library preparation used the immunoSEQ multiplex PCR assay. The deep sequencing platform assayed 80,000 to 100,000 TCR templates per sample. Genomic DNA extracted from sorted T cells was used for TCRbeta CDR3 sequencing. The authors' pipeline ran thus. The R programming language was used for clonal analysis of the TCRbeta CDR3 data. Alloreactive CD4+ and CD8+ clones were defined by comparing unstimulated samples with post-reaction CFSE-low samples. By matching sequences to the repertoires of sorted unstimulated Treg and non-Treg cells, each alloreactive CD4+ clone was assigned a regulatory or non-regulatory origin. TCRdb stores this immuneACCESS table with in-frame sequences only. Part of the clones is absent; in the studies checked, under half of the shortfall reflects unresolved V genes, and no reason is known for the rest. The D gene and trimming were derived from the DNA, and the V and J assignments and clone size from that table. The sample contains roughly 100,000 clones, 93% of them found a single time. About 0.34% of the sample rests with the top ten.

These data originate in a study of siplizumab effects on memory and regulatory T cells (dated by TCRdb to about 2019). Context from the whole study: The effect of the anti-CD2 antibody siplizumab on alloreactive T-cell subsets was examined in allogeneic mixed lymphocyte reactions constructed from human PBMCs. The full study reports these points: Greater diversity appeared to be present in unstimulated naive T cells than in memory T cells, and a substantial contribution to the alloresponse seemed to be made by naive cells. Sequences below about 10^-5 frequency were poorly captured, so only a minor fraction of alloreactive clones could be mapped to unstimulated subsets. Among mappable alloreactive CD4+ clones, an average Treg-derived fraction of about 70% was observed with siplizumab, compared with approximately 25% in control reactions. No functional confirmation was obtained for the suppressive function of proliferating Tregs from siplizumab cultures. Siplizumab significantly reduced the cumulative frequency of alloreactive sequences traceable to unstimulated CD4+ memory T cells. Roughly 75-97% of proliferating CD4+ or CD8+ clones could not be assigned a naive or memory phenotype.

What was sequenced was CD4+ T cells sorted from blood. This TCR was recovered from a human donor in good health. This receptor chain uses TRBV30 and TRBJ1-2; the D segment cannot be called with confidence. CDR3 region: CAWSKGSYGYTF. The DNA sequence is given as TGTGCCTGGAGTAAGGGCTCGTATGGCTACACCTTC.